The 14 T cell receptor beta chains in this list originate from one sample, sequenced in a study of T cell responses to AZD1222 COVID-19 vaccine. Assay used: immunoSEQ multiplex PCR; TCRdb lists only in-frame clones, some missing. The sample holds over 95,000 clones; around 87% are singletons and the top ten take 9% to 15%. The sample in question was peripheral blood, obtained on day 0 of AZD1222 vaccination. The source is an adult in good health.

The J gene is TRBJ2-1, the V gene TRBV27, with 7 bases that match TRBD1. J gave up 5 bases and V 8 bases, and 9 bases lay outside the gene matches. This CDR3 is built from 14 residues. Germline CDR1 reads MNHEY; CDR2 reads SMNVEV (reference sequence). CDR3 in DNA: TGTGCCAGCCGACGACAGGGTTGGGACAATGAGCAGTTCTTC. Its translation is CASRRQGWDNEQFF.

The rearrangement uses TRBV6-2 or TRBV6-3 and TRBJ2-3, with 12 bases matching TRBD2. The germline V gene encodes CDR1 MNHEY and CDR2 SVGEGT. The V gene end was trimmed by 5 bases and the J gene end by 4 bases; junction bases not matched to a gene: 7. This CDR3 comprises 16 residues. CDR3 protein: CASSPRTSGMSDTQYF. The CDR3, as DNA: TGTGCCAGCAGTCCACGGACTAGCGGGATGTCAGATACGCAGTATTTT.

V is TRBV7-2 and J is TRBJ2-5; the D gene is possibly TRBD1 (6 bases). The length of the CDR3 is 16 residues. V gave up 4 bases and J gave up 2 bases, with 17 bases separating them. Germline CDR1 is SGHTA and CDR2 is FQGNSA. The CDR3 DNA is TGTGCCAGCAGCTCTATATGGGGGACAACTCAAGAGACCCAGTACTTC. The encoded protein is CASSSIWGTTQETQYF.

V usage is TRBV6-5 and J usage is TRBJ1-1; tentatively, D is TRBD1 (5 bases). From germline, CDR1 is MNHEY and CDR2 SVGAGI. The V gene lost 6 bases and the J gene lost 2 bases, with 13 bases spanning the gap. This CDR3 comprises 14 residues. The DNA of the CDR3 is TGTGCCAGCAGCCTCGGGGGGGTTAACACTGAAGCTTTCTTT. Its protein product is CASSLGGVNTEAFF.

This clone was seen only once. The chain recombines TRBV11-2 with TRBJ2-2; TRBD2 might be the D (5 bases). The CDR3 runs 15 residues. Germline loops: CDR1 SGHAT, CDR2 FQNNGV. V was pared by 0 bases and J by 6 bases, with 11 bases between. CDR3 region: CASSLDFTGSGELFF. CDR3 in DNA: TGTGCCAGCAGCTTAGATTTCACGGGGTCCGGGGAGCTGTTTTTT.

Worth noting for this clone: Other DNA sequences in the same sample also yield this CDR3. The chain employs TRBV28 and TRBJ2-7; D remains ambiguous. The length of the CDR3 is 12 residues. CDR1 and CDR2 from the germline V gene are MDHEN and SYDVKM. Trimming pared 4 bases from V and 2 bases from J, leaving 6 bases between. The CDR3 nucleotides are TGTGCCAGCAGTTCGGAGACCTACGAGCAGTACTTC. It is translated as CASSSETYEQYF.

The chain joins TRBV5-1 to TRBJ2-7; perhaps TRBD1 as D (5 bases). Germline lookup yields CDR1 SGHRS and CDR2 YFSETQ. The CDR3 totals 14 residues. Trimming removed 5 bases from V and 5 bases from J, with 17 bases in between. The CDR3 sequence: CASSLGAGNNEQYF. CDR3 DNA: TGCGCCAGCAGTCTAGGGGCAGGGAATAACGAGCAGTACTTC.

The rearrangement uses TRBV29-1 and TRBJ2-2; D assignment may be TRBD1 or TRBD2 (5 bases each). V dropped 7 bases and J dropped 5 bases, with 11 bases sitting between them. The CDR3 contains 12 residues. The V gene's germline CDR1 is SQVTM and CDR2 ANQGSEA. The CDR3 nucleotides read TGCAGCGCCAAGTGGGGGACCGGGGAGCTGTTTTTT. It yields the protein CSAKWGTGELFF.

This chain links TRBV30 with TRBJ1-1; a weak D match, TRBD1 (5 bases). CDR1 and CDR2 from the germline V gene are GTSNPN and SVGIG (reference sequence). V gave up 3 bases and J gave up 10 bases, with 15 bases separating them. CDR3 length equals 12 residues. The CDR3 loop is CAWRTGTEGAFF. The CDR3 bases are TGTGCCTGGAGAACCGGGACGGAGGGAGCTTTCTTT.

J is TRBJ2-7 and V is TRBV18, with D unresolved. Trimming removed 6 bases at V and 5 bases at J, with 8 bases between. The CDR3 is 11 residues long. The germline CDR1 and CDR2 sequences are KGHSH and LQKENI. CDR3 in amino acids: CASSQIDEQYF. Here the CDR3 DNA reads TGTGCCAGCTCGCAGATCGACGAGCAGTACTTC.

The V gene is TRBV2, the J gene TRBJ2-1; D is perhaps TRBD2 (7 bases). The CDR3 is made up of 15 amino acids. The germline V gene encodes CDR1 SNHLY and CDR2 FYNNEI. Trimming took off 3 bases at V and 0 bases at J, with 9 bases between the two ends. CDR3 in amino acids: CASSDAGASYNEQFF. The CDR3 DNA follows: TGTGCCAGCAGTGACGCGGGGGCCTCCTACAATGAGCAGTTCTTC.

In this sample, this clone turned up once. This chain links TRBV18 with TRBJ2-3; the D is unclear. V was clipped by 2 bases and J by 5 bases, with 8 bases between them. The germline CDR1 and CDR2 sequences are KGHSH and LQKENI. The length of the CDR3 is 13 residues. The CDR3 DNA reads TGTGCCAGCTCACCATCGGCAGAAGATACGCAGTATTTT. This gives the protein CASSPSAEDTQYF.

This rearrangement joins TRBV27 to TRBJ2-3, with D tentatively TRBD1 or TRBD2 (5 bases each). The CDR3 loop spans 14 amino acids. CDR1 is MNHEY, CDR2 SMNVEV, per germline (reference sequence). The V gene lost 3 bases and the J gene lost 1 base, with 8 bases spanning the gap. The DNA of the CDR3 is TGTGCCAGCAGTTTGGGACCGGGCACAGATACGCAGTATTTT. Translated, it gives CASSLGPGTDTQYF.

The rearrangement links TRBV20-1 to TRBJ2-7, with 11 nucleotides matching TRBD2. There are 14 residues in the CDR3. V lost 3 bases, J lost 2 bases, and 3 bases stayed unmatched. The V gene's germline CDR1 is DFQATT and CDR2 SNEGSKA (reference sequence). The chain's CDR3 is CSASLAGGTYEQYF. In DNA, the CDR3 is TGCAGTGCTAGTTTAGCGGGAGGGACCTACGAGCAGTACTTC.